This T cell receptor beta chain was sequenced for a study of glioma-infiltrating T cells after dendritic cell vaccination. Turning to the study itself: Dendritic cell vaccine was injected intradermally three times, biweekly.

The repertoire was sequenced with immunoSEQ multiplex PCR; TCRdb's copy has only in-frame clones and lacks some. The sample consists of 3,500 to 4,000 clones, approximately 94% of them appearing once. Germline-derived CDR1 and CDR2 are SGDLS and YYNGEE. Trimming took 0 bases from V and 2 from J; bases not matched to a gene: 4. This CDR3 comprises 16 residues. The material was blood, obtained before dendritic cell vaccination. The sequence was obtained from a human donor with glioblastoma. The V and J genes are TRBV9 and TRBJ2-2, with 7 nucleotides matching TRBD2. CDR3: CASSVAGGHNTGELFF. The CDR3 DNA reads as TGTGCCAGCAGCGTAGCGGGAGGCCACAACACCGGGGAGCTGTTTTTT.